These 31 T cell receptor beta chains were all obtained from the same sample, sequenced in a study of blood T cell repertoires in COVID-19. Method: immunoSEQ multiplex PCR; TCRdb's copy keeps in-frame clones and lacks some. The sample records some 110,000 clones, 80% to 90% being singletons. Sequencing was performed on peripheral blood. These receptors were taken from a man between 70 and 80 years old who had recovered from COVID-19.

This chain joins TRBV11-2 and TRBJ2-5; 7 bases fit TRBD1. The ends lost 5 bases at V and 4 bases at J; junction bases unmatched: 10. The V gene's germline CDR1 is SGHAT and CDR2 FQNNGV. This CDR3 region has 15 residues. The CDR3 DNA reads as TGTGCCAGCAGCGCCCGACAGGGACCACCAGAGACCCAGTACTTC. This gives the protein CASSARQGPPETQYF.

This clone was seen only a few times. The chain is built from TRBV12-5 and TRBJ1-2; 7 nucleotides line up with TRBD1. CDR1 is LGHNT and CDR2 is FRNRAP in the germline V gene. The CDR3 length is 14 residues. Trimming removed 2 bases from V and 8 bases from J; junction bases left unmatched: 8. This chain's CDR3 is CASGLSHGTAGYTF. CDR3 nucleotides: TGTGCTAGTGGTTTGTCCCATGGGACAGCCGGCTACACCTTC.

This sequence joins TRBV30 and TRBJ2-2; 14 bases line up with TRBD2. The V gene end was trimmed by 3 bases and the J gene end by 7 bases; junction bases not matched to a gene: 13. CDR3 length: 18 residues. Germline values: CDR1 GTSNPN, CDR2 SVGIG (reference sequence). CDR3 protein: CAWRGLGTSGRMIGELFF. The DNA of the CDR3 is TGTGCCTGGAGGGGGTTGGGGACTAGCGGGAGAATGATCGGGGAGCTGTTTTTT.

The chain uses TRBV28 and TRBJ2-6; 9 bases align to TRBD1. This CDR3 spans 16 amino acids. With 7 bases clipped from V and 0 bases from J, the junction kept 4 bases outside the gene matches. The germline V gene has CDR1 MDHEN and CDR2 SYDVKM. CDR3 sequence reads: CASTRQGVSGANVLTF. CDR3 in DNA: TGTGCCAGCACTAGACAGGGGGTCTCTGGGGCCAACGTCCTGACTTTC.

The V and J genes are TRBV6-5 and TRBJ2-3, with 7 bases lining up with TRBD2. V lost 0 bases and J lost 2; bases outside the gene matches: 2. The CDR3 totals 15 residues. From germline, CDR1 is MNHEY and CDR2 SVGAGI. The CDR3 here is CASSYSTSATDTQYF. The CDR3 DNA sequence: TGTGCCAGCAGTTACTCTACTAGCGCCACAGATACGCAGTATTTT.

The V gene is TRBV7-2, the J gene TRBJ2-2, with D maybe TRBD2 (6 bases). V was clipped by 3 bases and J by 4 bases, with 12 bases between them. This CDR3 spans 15 amino acids. Looked up from germline, CDR1 is SGHTA and CDR2 is FQGNSA. Written as DNA, the CDR3 is TGTGCCAGCAGCTTGGAGGGGCGGGGCACCGGGGAGCTGTTTTTT. It is translated as CASSLEGRGTGELFF.

The chain has TRBV7-9 and TRBJ1-5; maybe TRBD1 (5 bases). V was trimmed by 5 bases and J by 9 bases, leaving 11 bases between them. Germline V gene lookup returns CDR1 SEHNR and CDR2 FQNEAQ (reference sequence). The CDR3 is made up of 12 amino acids. The CDR3 loop is CASSRGGLPQHF. CDR3 in DNA: TGTGCCAGCAGCCGGGGGGGGTTGCCCCAGCATTTT. Supplemented by reference TRBV7-9 and TRBJ1-5, the full variable domain reads DTGVSQNPRHKITKRGQNVTFRCDPISEHNRLYWYRQTLGQGPEFLTYFQNEAQLEKSRLLSDRFSAERPKGSFSTLEIQRTEQGDSAMYLCASSRGGLPQHFGDGTRLSIL.

The chain carries TRBV27 and TRBJ2-1; 9 nucleotides align to TRBD1. With V trimmed by 6 bases and J by 4 bases, 4 bases remained unmatched. In germline, CDR1 is MNHEY, CDR2 SMNVEV (reference sequence). The CDR3 sequence is 14 residues long. CDR3 residues: CASRRTGEYNEQFF. CDR3 DNA: TGTGCCAGCAGGCGGACAGGGGAGTACAATGAGCAGTTCTTC.

The chain links TRBV28 to TRBJ1-1; no reliable D call. V lost 6 bases, J lost 7 bases, and 15 bases lay in between. The CDR3 runs 13 residues. Germline V lookup: CDR1 MDHEN, CDR2 SYDVKM. The CDR3: CASSQSGGFEAFF. The CDR3 bases are TGTGCCAGCAGCCAGTCCGGCGGCTTTGAAGCTTTCTTT.

The J gene is TRBJ1-4, the V gene TRBV5-1; the match to TRBD1 covers 8 bases. With 2 bases clipped from V and 6 bases from J, the junction kept 6 bases outside the gene matches. Looked up from germline, CDR1 is SGHRS and CDR2 is YFSETQ. The CDR3 is 15 amino acids. The CDR3 is CASSFQGAPDEKLFF. DNA for the CDR3: TGCGCCAGCAGCTTCCAGGGGGCGCCAGATGAAAAACTGTTTTTT.

V usage is TRBV7-2 and J usage is TRBJ1-5, with a possible D match to TRBD1 (5 bases). Trimming pared 1 base from V and 2 bases from J, leaving 9 bases between. The CDR3 contains 15 residues. The V gene's germline CDR1 is SGHTA and CDR2 FQGNSA. The CDR3 nucleotides are TGTGCCAGCAGCTTAGTCAGGGTAGGCAATCAGCCCCAGCATTTT. Its protein is CASSLVRVGNQPQHF. Variable domain in full (rest from reference TRBV7-2 and TRBJ1-5): GAGVSQSPSNKVTEKGKDVELRCDPISGHTALYWYRQSLGQGLEFLIYFQGNSAPDKSGLPSDRFSAERTGGSVSTLTIQRTQQEDSAVYLCASSLVRVGNQPQHFGDGTRLSIL.

The V call is TRBV28, the J call TRBJ2-3; 9 nucleotides agree with TRBD2. The V gene's germline CDR1 is MDHEN and CDR2 SYDVKM. V shed 2 bases, J shed 6 bases, and the junction held 9 bases outside the gene matches. CDR3 length: 16 amino acids. The chain's CDR3 is CASSLPRRGGHDTQYF. For the CDR3, the DNA is TGTGCCAGCAGTTTACCCAGGCGGGGGGGCCACGATACGCAGTATTTT.

This chain connects TRBV5-6 to TRBJ2-7; TRBD1 agrees at 8 bases. From germline, CDR1 is SGHDT and CDR2 YYEEEE. J was trimmed by 12 bases and V by 3 bases; bases with no gene match: 8. The CDR3 runs 12 residues. CDR3 in amino acids: CASSSITGGPYF. In DNA form, the CDR3 reads TGTGCCAGCAGCTCGATTACAGGGGGTCCGTACTTC.

This clone has only a few counts. The V and J genes are TRBV28 and TRBJ2-2; 10 positions agree with TRBD2. The CDR3 totals 16 residues. Trimming took 6 bases from V and 4 from J; bases not matched to a gene: 8. Germline assignment: CDR1 MDHEN and CDR2 SYDVKM. This CDR3 is CASRRERGGFTGELFF. In nucleotides, the CDR3 is TGTGCCAGCAGAAGAGAGCGGGGGGGTTTCACCGGGGAGCTGTTTTTT. Full variable domain (missing parts from reference TRBV28 and TRBJ2-2): DVKVTQSSRYLVKRTGEKVFLECVQDMDHENMFWYRQDPGLGLRLIYFSYDVKMKEKGDIPEGYSVSREKKERFSLILESASTNQTSMYLCASRRERGGFTGELFFGEGSRLTVL.

This sequence joins TRBV18 and TRBJ2-3; the D gene is possibly TRBD1 (6 bases). This CDR3 region has 13 residues. Germline V gene data show CDR1 as KGHSH and CDR2 as LQKENI. Deletions cut 5 bases from V and 0 bases from J, with 6 bases between. The CDR3, as DNA: TGTGCCAGCTCAGACAGGAGCACAGATACGCAGTATTTT. This sequence encodes CASSDRSTDTQYF.

This chain connects TRBV27 to TRBJ2-7, with a weak D call TRBD2 (6 bases). This CDR3 spans 14 amino acids. The germline CDR1 and CDR2 sequences are MNHEY and SMNVEV (reference sequence). V was trimmed by 6 bases and J by 4 bases, leaving 16 bases between them. The DNA of the CDR3 is TGTGCCAGCAGGACGACTAGTTGGGGGTACGAGCAGTACTTC. It encodes CASRTTSWGYEQYF.

With respect to this clone: This same CDR3 is encoded by further DNA sequences in the sample. This sequence joins TRBV28 and TRBJ1-2; D remains unclear. Trimming removed 6 bases from V and 3 bases from J, with 8 bases in between. Germline CDR1 MDHEN, CDR2 SYDVKM. The CDR3 has 12 residues. CDR3 sequence (DNA): TGTGCCAGCAGCTTTCGGGACTATGGCTACACCTTC. It specifies CASSFRDYGYTF.

The rearrangement joins TRBV10-3 to TRBJ2-1, with 13 bases aligning to TRBD2. Germline V lookup: CDR1 ENHRY, CDR2 SYGVKD. The CDR3 covers 15 residues. The trim removed 5 bases at V and 7 bases at J, leaving 5 bases unmatched. The CDR3: CAISRTSGGKNEQFF. The CDR3 DNA sequence: TGTGCCATCAGTAGGACTAGCGGGGGAAAGAATGAGCAGTTCTTC.

In this sample, this clone turned up once. The chain links TRBV18 to TRBJ2-7; 9 nucleotides align to TRBD2. V gave up 0 bases and J gave up 0 bases; unmatched junction bases: 12. This CDR3 has 19 amino acids. Germline V gene lookup returns CDR1 KGHSH and CDR2 LQKENI. CDR3 coding DNA: TGTGCCAGCTCACCACCGGGGCGGGAGGGCCCGGTAACCTCCTACGAGCAGTACTTC. The encoded protein is CASSPPGREGPVTSYEQYF.

The chain links TRBV5-1 to TRBJ2-7; perhaps TRBD1 as D (5 bases). Trimming removed 1 base from V and 2 bases from J, with 10 bases in between. This CDR3 spans 14 amino acids. CDR1 is SGHRS and CDR2 is YFSETQ in the germline V gene. The CDR3 region has the DNA TGCGCCAGCAGCTTGTCGGCAGGGACCTACGAGCAGTACTTC. This encodes CASSLSAGTYEQYF.

The V gene is TRBV4-2, the J gene TRBJ2-2, with D tentatively TRBD2 (6 bases). The germline gives CDR1 LGHNA, CDR2 YNFKEQ. The CDR3 totals 21 residues. V lost 0 bases to trimming and J lost 4 bases, with 27 bases between them. CDR3 nucleotides: TGTGCCAGCAGCCAAGATGGGTTTTCTAGCGAGATCACACCTACCACCGGGGAGCTGTTTTTT. Its translation is CASSQDGFSSEITPTTGELFF.

The chain is built from TRBV27 and TRBJ1-5, with D unclear. CDR3 length: 14 residues. The V and J ends lost 6 bases and 1 base respectively, with 10 bases between them. The germline V gene has CDR1 MNHEY and CDR2 SMNVEV (reference sequence). The DNA for the CDR3 is TGTGCCAGCAGCCTAGAGAGGAGCAATCAGCCCCAGCATTTT. Its protein product is CASSLERSNQPQHF.

The chain joins TRBV5-1 to TRBJ1-1; D is possibly TRBD1 (6 bases). The CDR3 is 13 residues long. The germline V gene has CDR1 SGHRS and CDR2 YFSETQ. The ends were cut back, 0 bases at V and 4 bases at J, with 7 bases in the middle. CDR3 coding DNA: TGCGCCAGCAGCTTGGACAGGGCCACTGAAGCTTTCTTT. Protein sequence: CASSLDRATEAFF.

The chain is built from TRBV7-2 and TRBJ2-3; 9 bases are shared with TRBD2. The CDR3 covers 17 residues. Trimming took 2 bases from V and 3 from J; bases not matched to a gene: 9. The germline V gene has CDR1 SGHTA and CDR2 FQGNSA. This chain's CDR3 is CASSLIGSGGWTDTQYF. The CDR3 DNA sequence: TGTGCCAGCAGCTTAATTGGTAGCGGGGGTTGGACAGATACGCAGTATTTT. The full variable domain, rest sourced from reference TRBV7-2 and TRBJ2-3, is GAGVSQSPSNKVTEKGKDVELRCDPISGHTALYWYRQSLGQGLEFLIYFQGNSAPDKSGLPSDRFSAERTGGSVSTLTIQRTQQEDSAVYLCASSLIGSGGWTDTQYFGPGTRLTVL.

The genes are TRBV14 and TRBJ2-1; TRBD2 matches 12 bases. The CDR3 loop spans 18 amino acids. V lost 0 bases and J lost 9; bases outside the gene matches: 12. CDR1 is SGHDN, CDR2 FVKESK, per germline. The CDR3 DNA reads TGTGCCAGCAGCCAAGAACGTTGGGCTAGCGGGGGGGCCCTTGAGCAGTTCTTC. It is translated as CASSQERWASGGALEQFF.

The CDR3 DNA sequence: TGCGCCAGCAGCCAACAAACTACGAACACTGAAGCTTTCTTT. Protein product: CASSQQTTNTEAFF. This chain connects TRBV4-1 to TRBJ1-1; D is uncertain. This CDR3 comprises 14 residues. Germline V CDR1 and CDR2: MGHRA, YSYEKL. V was clipped by 2 bases and J by 1 base, with 8 bases between them.

The chain uses TRBV7-2 and TRBJ2-7; 7 nucleotides align to TRBD2. This CDR3 is 14 amino acids long. The V gene end was trimmed by 3 bases and the J gene end by 5 bases; junction bases not matched to a gene: 7. Germline V gene lookup returns CDR1 SGHTA and CDR2 FQGNSA. Here the CDR3 DNA reads TGTGCCAGCAGCTTTTTGCGGGAGCTCAACGAGCAGTACTTC. Protein product: CASSFLRELNEQYF.

This chain uses TRBV28 with TRBJ2-5, with a weak D call TRBD1 (6 bases). Trimming stripped 3 bases from V and 6 bases from J, with 14 bases between. Looked up from germline, CDR1 is MDHEN and CDR2 is SYDVKM. This CDR3 has 14 residues. The CDR3 sequence is CASSLTGVAQTQYF. CDR3 nucleotides: TGTGCCAGCAGTTTGACAGGCGTGGCCCAGACCCAGTACTTC. The full variable domain, rest sourced from reference TRBV28 and TRBJ2-5, is DVKVTQSSRYLVKRTGEKVFLECVQDMDHENMFWYRQDPGLGLRLIYFSYDVKMKEKGDIPEGYSVSREKKERFSLILESASTNQTSMYLCASSLTGVAQTQYFGPGTRLLVL.

The CDR3 spells CASSPGTAPREQYF. The CDR3 DNA reads as TGTGCCAGCAGCCCAGGGACAGCCCCTCGGGAGCAGTACTTC. This chain connects TRBV11-1 to TRBJ2-7; 7 bases fit TRBD1. Per the germline V gene, CDR1 is SGHAT and CDR2 is FQDESV (reference sequence). CDR3 length equals 14 residues. J was trimmed by 7 bases and V by 5 bases; bases with no gene match: 11.

The chain has TRBV5-5 and TRBJ2-1, with 10 bases lining up with TRBD2. The CDR3 sequence is 14 residues long. V lost 4 bases and J lost 4; bases outside the gene matches: 2. Looked up from germline, CDR1 is SGHKS and CDR2 is YYEKEE (reference sequence). The CDR3 DNA reads as TGTGCCAGCAGCCTGACTAGCGGGTACAATGAGCAGTTCTTC. Its translation: CASSLTSGYNEQFF.

The chain combines TRBV20-1 with TRBJ2-1; 7 nucleotides match TRBD2. The J segment lost 9 bases and the V segment lost 6 bases, leaving 5 bases of the junction unmatched. The CDR3 is 11 residues long. Germline V gene data show CDR1 as DFQATT and CDR2 as SNEGSKA (reference sequence). The CDR3 region has the DNA TGCAGTGCCATGGGGAGGGCTGAGCAGTTCTTC. It codes for CSAMGRAEQFF.